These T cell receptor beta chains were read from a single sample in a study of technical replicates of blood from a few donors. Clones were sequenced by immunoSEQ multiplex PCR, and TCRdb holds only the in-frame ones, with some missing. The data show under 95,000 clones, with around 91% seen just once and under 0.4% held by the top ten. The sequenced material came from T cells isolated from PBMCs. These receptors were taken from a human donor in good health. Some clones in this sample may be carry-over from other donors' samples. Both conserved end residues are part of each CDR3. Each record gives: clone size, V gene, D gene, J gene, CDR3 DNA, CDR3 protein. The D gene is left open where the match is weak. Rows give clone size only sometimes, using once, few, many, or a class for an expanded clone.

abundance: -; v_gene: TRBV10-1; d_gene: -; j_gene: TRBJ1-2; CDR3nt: TGCGCCAGCAGTGAGTCCTCCTATGGCTACACCTTC; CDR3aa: CASSESSYGYTF
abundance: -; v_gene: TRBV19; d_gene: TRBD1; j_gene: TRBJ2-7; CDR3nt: TGTGCCAGTGGACAGGGGTCGAACGAGCAGTACTTC; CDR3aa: CASGQGSNEQYF
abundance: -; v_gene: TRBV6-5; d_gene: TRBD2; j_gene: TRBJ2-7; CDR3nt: TGTGCCAGCAGTTCCGGACTAGCGGGCGTGCAGTACTTC; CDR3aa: CASSSGLAGVQYF
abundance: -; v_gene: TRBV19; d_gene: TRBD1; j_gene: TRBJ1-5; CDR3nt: TGTGCCAGTAGCGGAGGGACAGGGAGGGGTAGCAATCAGCCCCAGCATTTT; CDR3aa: CASSGGTGRGSNQPQHF
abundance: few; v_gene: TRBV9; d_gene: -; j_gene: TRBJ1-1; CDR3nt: TGTGCCAGCAGCGTAGCAGGGTTCACTGAAGCTTTCTTT; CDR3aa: CASSVAGFTEAFF
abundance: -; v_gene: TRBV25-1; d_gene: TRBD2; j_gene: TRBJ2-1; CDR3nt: TGTGCCAGCATCAGGACTAGCGGGAGGGCCAGTGAGCAGTTCTTC; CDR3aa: CASIRTSGRASEQFF
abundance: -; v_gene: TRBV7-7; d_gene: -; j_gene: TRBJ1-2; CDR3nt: TGTGCTAGCACCCCACTCGAACGACAGAGCTTTAACTATGGCTACACCTTC; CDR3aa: CASTPLERQSFNYGYTF
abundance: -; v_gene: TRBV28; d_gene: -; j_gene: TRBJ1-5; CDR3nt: TGTGCCAGCAGTTTAGAGGGCCAGCCCCAGCATTTT; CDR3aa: CASSLEGQPQHF
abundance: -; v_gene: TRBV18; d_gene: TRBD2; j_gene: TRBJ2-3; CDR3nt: TGTGCCAGCTCACCAGTAGAGGCGGGAGGGACGCAGTATTTT; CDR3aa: CASSPVEAGGTQYF
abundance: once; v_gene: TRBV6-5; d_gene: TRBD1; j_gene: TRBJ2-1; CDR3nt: TGTGCCAGCAAATCAGGGGGCTCCTACAATGAGCAGTTCTTC; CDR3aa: CASKSGGSYNEQFF
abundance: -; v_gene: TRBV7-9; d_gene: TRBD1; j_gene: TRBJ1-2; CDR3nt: TGTGCCAGCAGCTTAGACGGGACAGGGGGCTTTAACTATGGCTACACCTTC; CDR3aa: CASSLDGTGGFNYGYTF
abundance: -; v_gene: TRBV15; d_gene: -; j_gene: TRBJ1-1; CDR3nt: TGTGCCACCAGCAGTCCCGGGAGGAACACTGAAGCTTTCTTT; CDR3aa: CATSSPGRNTEAFF
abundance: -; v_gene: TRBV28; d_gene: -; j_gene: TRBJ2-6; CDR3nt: TGTGCCAGCAGTTCGGAGGGTTCTGGGGCCAACGTCCTGACTTTC; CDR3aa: CASSSEGSGANVLTF
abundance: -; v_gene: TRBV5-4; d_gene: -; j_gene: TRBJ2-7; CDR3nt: TGTGCCAGCAGCTTGGTCGGGTGGAGCTCCTACGAGCAGTACTTC; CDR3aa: CASSLVGWSSYEQYF
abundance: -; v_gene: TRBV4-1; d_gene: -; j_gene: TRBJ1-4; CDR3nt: TGCGCCAGCAGGGAAAAACAGGCAACTAATGAAAAACTGTTTTTT; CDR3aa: CASREKQATNEKLFF
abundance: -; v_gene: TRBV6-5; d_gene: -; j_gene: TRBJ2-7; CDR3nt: TGTGCCAGCAGCAGGACTGGTTCGCACGAGCAGTACTTC; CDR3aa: CASSRTGSHEQYF
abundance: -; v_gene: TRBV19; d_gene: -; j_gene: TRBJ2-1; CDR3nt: TGTGCCAGTAGTATAGTTCCGGGGAGCTCCTACAATGAGCAGTTCTTC; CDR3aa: CASSIVPGSSYNEQFF
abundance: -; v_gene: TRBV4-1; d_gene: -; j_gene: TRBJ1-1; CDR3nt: TGCGCCAGCAGCCTCCGGGACATCCGTCGGTCTGAAGCTTTCTTT; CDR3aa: CASSLRDIRRSEAFF
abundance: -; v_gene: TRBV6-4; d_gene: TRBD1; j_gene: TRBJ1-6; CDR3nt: TGTGCCAGCAGAGAACAGGGGGCAGGTTCACCCCTCCACTTT; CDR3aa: CASREQGAGSPLHF
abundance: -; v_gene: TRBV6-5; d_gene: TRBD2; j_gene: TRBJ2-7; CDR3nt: TGTGCCAGCAGTTACTCTAGCGGGGGGGCCTACGAGCAGTACTTC; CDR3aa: CASSYSSGGAYEQYF
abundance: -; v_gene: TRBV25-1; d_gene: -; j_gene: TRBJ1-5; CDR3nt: TGTGCCAGCAGCCCATCACAGTTTAGCAATCAGCCCCAGCATTTT; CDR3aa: CASSPSQFSNQPQHF
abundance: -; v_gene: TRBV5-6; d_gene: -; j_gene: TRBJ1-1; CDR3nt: TGTGCCAGCAGCCGCGGATATTTATTGAACACTGAAGCTTTCTTT; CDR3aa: CASSRGYLLNTEAFF
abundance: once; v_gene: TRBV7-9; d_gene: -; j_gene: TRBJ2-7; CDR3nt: TGTGCCAGCAGCTTAGTTCCTTACGAGCAGTACTTC; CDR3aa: CASSLVPYEQYF
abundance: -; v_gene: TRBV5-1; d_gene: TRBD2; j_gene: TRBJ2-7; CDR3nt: TGCGCCAGCGGGACTGAGGGGACTAGCGGGTACGAGCAGTACTTC; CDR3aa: CASGTEGTSGYEQYF
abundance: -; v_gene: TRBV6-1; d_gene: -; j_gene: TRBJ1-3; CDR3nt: TGTGCCAGCAGTGGGATGAGGGGAAACACCATATATTTT; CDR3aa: CASSGMRGNTIYF
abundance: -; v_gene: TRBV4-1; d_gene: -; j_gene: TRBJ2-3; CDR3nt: TGCGCCAGCAGCCAAGACAGAAACAGGCGCACAGATACGCAGTATTTT; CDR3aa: CASSQDRNRRTDTQYF
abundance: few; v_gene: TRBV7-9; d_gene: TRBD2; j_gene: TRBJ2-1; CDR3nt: TGTGCCAGCAGCCCACGGACTAGCGGGGGTAATGAGCAGTTCTTC; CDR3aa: CASSPRTSGGNEQFF
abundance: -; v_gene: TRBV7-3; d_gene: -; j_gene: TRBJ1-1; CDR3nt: TGTGCCAGCAGCGCACAACCGAACACTGAAGCTTTCTTT; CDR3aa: CASSAQPNTEAFF
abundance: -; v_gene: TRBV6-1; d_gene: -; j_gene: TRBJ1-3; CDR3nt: TGTGCCAGCATGCCGGTCCGGGACACCATATATTTT; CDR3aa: CASMPVRDTIYF
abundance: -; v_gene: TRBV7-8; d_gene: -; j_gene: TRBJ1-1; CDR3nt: TGTGCCAGCACCCTATTGAGGAACACTGAAGCTTTCTTT; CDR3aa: CASTLLRNTEAFF
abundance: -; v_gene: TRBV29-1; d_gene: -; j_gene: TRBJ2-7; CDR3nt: TGCAGCGTCGCTGCTAGCTCCTACGAGCAGTACTTC; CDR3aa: CSVAASSYEQYF
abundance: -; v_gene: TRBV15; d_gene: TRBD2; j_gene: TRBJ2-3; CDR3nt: TGTGCCACCAGCAGAGGTCATCTAGCGGAGCTCACAGATACGCAGTATTTT; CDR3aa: CATSRGHLAELTDTQYF
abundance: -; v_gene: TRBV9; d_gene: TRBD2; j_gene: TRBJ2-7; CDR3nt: TGTGACAGCAGCGCGACTAGCGGGAGCCTGTACGAGCAGTACTTC; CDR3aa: CDSSATSGSLYEQYF
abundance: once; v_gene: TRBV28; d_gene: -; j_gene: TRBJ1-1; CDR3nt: TGTGCCAGCAGCCGGGGGGGAGAGGGGGACACTGAAGCTTTCTTT; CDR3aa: CASSRGGEGDTEAFF
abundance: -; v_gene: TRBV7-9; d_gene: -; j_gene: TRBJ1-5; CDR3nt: TGTGCCAGCCGACGGGAGAATCAGCCCCAGCATTTT; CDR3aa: CASRRENQPQHF
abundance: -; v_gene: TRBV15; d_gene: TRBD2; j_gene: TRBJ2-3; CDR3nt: TGTGCCACCAGCAGAGCTAGCGGGGTAAGCACAGATACGCAGTATTTT; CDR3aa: CATSRASGVSTDTQYF
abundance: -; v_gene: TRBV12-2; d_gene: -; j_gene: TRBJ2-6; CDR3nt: TGTGCAAGTCGCTTAGGCCCCTCCGGGACAGGGGGGGCGGGGGCCAACGTCCTGACTTTC; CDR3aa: CASRLGPSGTGGAGANVLTF
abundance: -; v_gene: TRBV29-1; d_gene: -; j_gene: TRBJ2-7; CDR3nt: TGCAGCGTTCTGGCGGGGAGCTCCTACGAGCAGTACTTC; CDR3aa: CSVLAGSSYEQYF
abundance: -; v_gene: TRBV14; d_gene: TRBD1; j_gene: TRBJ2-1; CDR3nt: TGTGCCAGCAGCCGTTGGGGGACAGGGGCAGGTGAGCAGTTCTTC; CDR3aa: CASSRWGTGAGEQFF
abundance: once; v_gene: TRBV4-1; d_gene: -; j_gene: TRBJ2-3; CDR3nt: TGCGCCAGCAGGGACCGGGACTCCGGCACAGATACGCAGTATTTT; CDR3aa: CASRDRDSGTDTQYF
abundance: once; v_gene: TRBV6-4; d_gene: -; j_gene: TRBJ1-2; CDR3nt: TGTGCCAGCTCCCCGGTGGGGGCGGGCTACACCTTC; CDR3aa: CASSPVGAGYTF
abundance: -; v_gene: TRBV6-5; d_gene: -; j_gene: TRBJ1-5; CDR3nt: TGTGCCAGCAGTTACTCCTCCTTGAGCAATCAGCCCCAGCATTTT; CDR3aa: CASSYSSLSNQPQHF
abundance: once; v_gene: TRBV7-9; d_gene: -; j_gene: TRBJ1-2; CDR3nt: TGTGCCAGCAGCCCCAGGGGCGCCGGAACAGAGGATTATAACTATGGCTACACCTTC; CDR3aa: CASSPRGAGTEDYNYGYTF
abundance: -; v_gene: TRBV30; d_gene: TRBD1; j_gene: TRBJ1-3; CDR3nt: TGTGCCTGGAGCGAGACAGGGGGCACTGGAAACACCATATATTTT; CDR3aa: CAWSETGGTGNTIYF
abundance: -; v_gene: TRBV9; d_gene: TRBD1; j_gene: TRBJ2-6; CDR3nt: TGTGCCAGCAGCGCCGGGACAGGATCCTCTGGGGCCAACGTCCTGACTTTC; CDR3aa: CASSAGTGSSGANVLTF
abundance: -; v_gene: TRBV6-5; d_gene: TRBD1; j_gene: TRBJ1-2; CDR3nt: TGTGCCAGCAGAACCGACAGGGGGGACTATGGCTACACCTTC; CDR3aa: CASRTDRGDYGYTF
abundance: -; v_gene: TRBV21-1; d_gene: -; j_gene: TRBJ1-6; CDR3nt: TGTGCCATCGAAATAGGGGGCTCCTATAATTCACCCCTCCACTTT; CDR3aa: CAIEIGGSYNSPLHF
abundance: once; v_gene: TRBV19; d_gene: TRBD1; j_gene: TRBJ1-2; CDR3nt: TGTGCCAGTAGTATAAGCTGGGACAGAGCTAACTATGGCTACACCTTC; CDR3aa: CASSISWDRANYGYTF
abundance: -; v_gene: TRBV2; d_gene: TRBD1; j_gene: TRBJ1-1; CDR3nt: TGTGCCAGACGGGACAGGGTTTGGGGAACTGAAGCTTTCTTT; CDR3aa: CARRDRVWGTEAFF
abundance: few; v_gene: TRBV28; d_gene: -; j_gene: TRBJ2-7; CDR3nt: TGTGCCAGCAGTTCCCCTTCAGTCTACGAGCAGTACTTC; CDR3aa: CASSSPSVYEQYF
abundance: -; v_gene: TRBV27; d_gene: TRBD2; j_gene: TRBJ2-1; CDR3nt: TGTGCCAGCAGTTCGGGGACTAGAAGCTCCTACAATGAGCAGTTCTTC; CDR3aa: CASSSGTRSSYNEQFF